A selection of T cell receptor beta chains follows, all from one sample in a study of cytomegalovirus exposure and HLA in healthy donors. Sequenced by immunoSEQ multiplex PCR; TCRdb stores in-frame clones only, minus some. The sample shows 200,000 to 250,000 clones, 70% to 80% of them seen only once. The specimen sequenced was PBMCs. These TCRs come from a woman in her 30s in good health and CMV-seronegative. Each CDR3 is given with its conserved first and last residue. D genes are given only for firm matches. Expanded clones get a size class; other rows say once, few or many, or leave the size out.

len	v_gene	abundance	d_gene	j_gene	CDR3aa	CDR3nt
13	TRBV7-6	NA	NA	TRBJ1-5	CASSLASGEPQHF	TGTGCCAGCAGCTTAGCGTCGGGTGAGCCCCAGCATTTT
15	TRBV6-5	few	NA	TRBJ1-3	CASSLTRDSGNTIYF	TGTGCCAGCAGTCTAACCCGGGACTCTGGAAACACCATATATTTT
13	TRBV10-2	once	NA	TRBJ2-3	CASNLLYTDTQYF	TGCGCCAGCAATCTTCTGTACACAGATACGCAGTATTTT
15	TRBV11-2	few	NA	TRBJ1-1	CASSLDTGRITEAFF	TGTGCCAGCAGCTTAGATACAGGGCGGATCACTGAAGCTTTCTTT
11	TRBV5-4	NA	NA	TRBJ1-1	CASSSYSEAFF	TGTGCCAGCAGCTCCTACTCCGAAGCTTTCTTT
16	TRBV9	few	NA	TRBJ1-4	CASSQSSETSNEKLFF	TGTGCCAGCAGCCAATCTTCGGAGACCTCTAATGAAAAACTGTTTTTT
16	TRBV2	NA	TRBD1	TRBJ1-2	CASSEWGQGEGYGYTF	TGTGCCAGCAGTGAATGGGGACAGGGTGAAGGCTATGGCTACACCTTC
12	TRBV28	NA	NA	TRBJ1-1	CASSFQGHLFFF	TGTGCCAGCAGCTTTCAGGGACACCTATTTTTCTTT
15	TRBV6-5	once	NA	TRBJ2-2	CASSYSSRFTGELFF	TGTGCCAGCAGTTACTCATCTAGGTTCACCGGGGAGCTGTTTTTT
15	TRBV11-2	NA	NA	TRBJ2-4	CASSLGQLNSNIQYF	TGTGCCAGCAGCTTAGGACAGTTGAATAGTAACATTCAGTACTTC
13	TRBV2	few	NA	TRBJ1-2	CASSENPYYGYTF	TGTGCCAGCAGTGAAAATCCCTACTATGGCTACACCTTC
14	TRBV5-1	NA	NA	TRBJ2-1	CASSLDRSDNEQFF	TGCGCCAGCAGCTTGGACAGGAGCGACAATGAGCAGTTCTTC
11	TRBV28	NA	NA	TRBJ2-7	CASSFGEIRYF	TGTGCCAGCAGTTTTGGGGAGATTCGGTACTTC
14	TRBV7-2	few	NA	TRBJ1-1	CASSSLAQAGEAFF	TGTGCCAGCAGCTCCCTGGCCCAAGCGGGTGAAGCTTTCTTT
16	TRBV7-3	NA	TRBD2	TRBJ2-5	CASSVLAGGLFETQYF	TGTGCCAGCAGCGTACTGGCGGGAGGGCTGTTTGAGACCCAGTACTTC
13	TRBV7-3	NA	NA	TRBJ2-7	CASSFGSSYEQYF	TGTGCCAGCAGCTTCGGGAGCTCCTACGAGCAGTACTTC
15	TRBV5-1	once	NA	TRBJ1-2	CASSLVGGLNYGYTF	TGCGCCAGCAGCTTGGTGGGGGGACTCAACTATGGCTACACCTTC
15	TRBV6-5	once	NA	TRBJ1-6	CASSPISGRNSPLHF	TGTGCCAGCAGTCCCATATCAGGTCGGAATTCACCCCTCCACTTT
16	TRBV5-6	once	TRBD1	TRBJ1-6	CASSLRTMDRGSPLNF	TGTGCCAGCAGCTTGAGGACCATGGACAGGGGGTCACCCCTCAACTTT
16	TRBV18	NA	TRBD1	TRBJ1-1	CASSPSGQGLNTEAFF	TGTGCCAGCTCACCATCCGGACAGGGTCTGAACACTGAAGCTTTCTTT
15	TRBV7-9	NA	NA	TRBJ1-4	CASSNTRRRNEKLFF	TGTGCCAGCAGCAATACACGACGGCGGAATGAAAAACTGTTTTTT
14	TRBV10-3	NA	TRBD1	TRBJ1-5	CAISQDRGLETQHF	TGTGCCATCAGCCAAGACAGGGGGCTGGAGACCCAGCATTTT
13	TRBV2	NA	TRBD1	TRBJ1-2	CASRGQDNYGYTF	TGTGCCAGCAGGGGACAGGACAACTATGGCTACACCTTC
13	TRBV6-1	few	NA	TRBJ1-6	CASSEDGPPVGHF	TGTGCCAGCAGTGAAGATGGGCCCCCGGTAGGCCACTTT
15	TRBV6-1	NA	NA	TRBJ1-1	CASSRRQVVNTEAFF	TGTGCCAGCAGCAGGCGACAGGTCGTGAACACTGAAGCTTTCTTT
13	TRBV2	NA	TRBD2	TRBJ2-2	CASGLVPTGELFF	TGTGCCAGTGGACTAGTACCCACCGGGGAGCTGTTTTTT
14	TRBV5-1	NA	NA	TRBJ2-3	CASSLIFGTDTQYF	TGCGCCAGCAGCTTGATCTTCGGCACAGATACGCAGTATTTT
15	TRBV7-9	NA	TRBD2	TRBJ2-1	CASSWGTSGGVEQFF	TGTGCCAGCAGTTGGGGGACTAGCGGGGGAGTTGAGCAGTTCTTC
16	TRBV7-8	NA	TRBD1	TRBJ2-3	CASSLSRDRAGDTQYF	TGTGCCAGCAGCTTGTCACGGGACAGGGCGGGAGATACGCAGTATTTT
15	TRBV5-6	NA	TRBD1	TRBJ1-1	CASSTKGAVDTEAFF	TGTGCCAGCAGCACAAAGGGGGCTGTCGACACTGAAGCTTTCTTT
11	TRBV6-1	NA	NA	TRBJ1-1	CASRYDREAFF	TGTGCCAGCAGATACGACAGGGAAGCTTTCTTT
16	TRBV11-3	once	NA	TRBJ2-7	CASSLDGDKQFYEQYF	TGTGCCAGCAGCTTAGATGGGGACAAACAGTTTTACGAGCAGTACTTC
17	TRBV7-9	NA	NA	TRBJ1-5	CASSKTGIGSGNQPQHF	TGTGCCAGCAGCAAAACAGGGATAGGGAGCGGCAATCAGCCCCAGCATTTT
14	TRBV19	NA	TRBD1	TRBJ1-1	CASSTTGANTEAFF	TGTGCCAGTAGCACTACAGGGGCCAACACTGAAGCTTTCTTT
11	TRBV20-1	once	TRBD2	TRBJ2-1	CSAGGREEQFF	TGCAGTGCCGGCGGGAGAGAGGAGCAGTTCTTC
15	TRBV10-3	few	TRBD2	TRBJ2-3	CAINPVAGGTDTQYF	TGTGCCATCAATCCTGTAGCGGGGGGCACAGATACGCAGTATTTT
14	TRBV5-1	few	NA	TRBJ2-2	CASWGVTNTGELFF	TGCGCCAGCTGGGGGGTCACGAACACCGGGGAGCTGTTTTTT
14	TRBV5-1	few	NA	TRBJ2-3	CASSLVLDLDTQYF	TGCGCCAGCAGCTTGGTTTTAGATTTGGATACGCAGTATTTT
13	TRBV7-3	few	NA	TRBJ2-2	CASANKNTGELFF	TGTGCCAGCGCGAATAAGAACACCGGGGAGCTGTTTTTT
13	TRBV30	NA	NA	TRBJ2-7	CACQGSSSYEQYF	TGTGCCTGCCAGGGGTCTAGCTCCTACGAGCAGTACTTC
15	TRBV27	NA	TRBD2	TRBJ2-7	CASSLGSGGAYEQYF	TGTGCCAGCAGTTTAGGTAGCGGGGGGGCCTACGAGCAGTACTTC
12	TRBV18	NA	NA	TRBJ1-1	CASSGIQGEAFF	TGTGCCAGCTCAGGGATCCAGGGAGAAGCTTTCTTT
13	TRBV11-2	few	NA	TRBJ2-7	CASSRLGSHEQYF	TGTGCCAGCAGCAGGTTAGGGAGCCACGAGCAGTACTTC